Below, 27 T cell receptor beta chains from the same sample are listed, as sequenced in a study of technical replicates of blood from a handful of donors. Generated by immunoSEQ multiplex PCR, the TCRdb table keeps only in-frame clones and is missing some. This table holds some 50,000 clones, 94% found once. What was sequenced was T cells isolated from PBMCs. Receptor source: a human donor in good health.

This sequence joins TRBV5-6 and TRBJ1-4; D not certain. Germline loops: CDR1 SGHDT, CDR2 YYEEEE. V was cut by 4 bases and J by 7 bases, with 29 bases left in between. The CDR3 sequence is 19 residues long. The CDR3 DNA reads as TGTGCCAGCAGCACCCTAAGAGGGTGGAAATCCAATGGCGGTGAAAAACTGTTTTTT. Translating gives CASSTLRGWKSNGGEKLFF.

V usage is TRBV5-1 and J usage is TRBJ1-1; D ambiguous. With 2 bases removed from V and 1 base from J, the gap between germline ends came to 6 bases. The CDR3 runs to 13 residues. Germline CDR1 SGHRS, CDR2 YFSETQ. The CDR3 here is CASSFSGNTEAFF. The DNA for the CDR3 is TGCGCCAGCAGCTTTTCCGGGAACACTGAAGCTTTCTTT.

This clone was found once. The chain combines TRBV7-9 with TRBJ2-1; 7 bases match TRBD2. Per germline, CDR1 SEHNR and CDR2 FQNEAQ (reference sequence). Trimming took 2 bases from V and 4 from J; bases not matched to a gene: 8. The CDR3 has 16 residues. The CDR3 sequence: CASSLRQRGLYNEQFF. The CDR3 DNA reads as TGTGCCAGCAGCTTACGTCAGCGGGGACTTTACAATGAGCAGTTCTTC.

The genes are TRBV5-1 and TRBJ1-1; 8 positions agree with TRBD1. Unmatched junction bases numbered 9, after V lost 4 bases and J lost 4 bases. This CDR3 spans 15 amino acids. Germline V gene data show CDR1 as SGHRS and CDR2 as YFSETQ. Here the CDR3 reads CASSQKGQGLTEAFF. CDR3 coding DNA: TGCGCCAGCAGCCAAAAAGGACAGGGCCTCACTGAAGCTTTCTTT.

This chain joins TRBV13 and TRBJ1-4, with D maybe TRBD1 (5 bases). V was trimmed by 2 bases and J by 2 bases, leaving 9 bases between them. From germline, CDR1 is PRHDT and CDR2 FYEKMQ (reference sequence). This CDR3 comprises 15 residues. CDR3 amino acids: CASSLWGETNEKLFF. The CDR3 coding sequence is TGTGCCAGCAGCTTATGGGGGGAGACTAATGAAAAACTGTTTTTT.

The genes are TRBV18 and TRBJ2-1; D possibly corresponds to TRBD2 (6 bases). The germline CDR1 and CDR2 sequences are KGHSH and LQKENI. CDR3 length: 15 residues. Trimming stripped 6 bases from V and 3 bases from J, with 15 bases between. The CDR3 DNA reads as TGTGCCAGCTCCACAGAGCGGGCAGACTACAATGAGCAGTTCTTC. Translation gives CASSTERADYNEQFF.

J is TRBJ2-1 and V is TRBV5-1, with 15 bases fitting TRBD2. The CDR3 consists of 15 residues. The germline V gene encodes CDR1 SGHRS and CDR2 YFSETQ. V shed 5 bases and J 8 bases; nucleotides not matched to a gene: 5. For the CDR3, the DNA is TGCGCCAGCAGGGAAGGACTAGCGGGAGGGGATGAGCAGTTCTTC. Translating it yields CASREGLAGGDEQFF.

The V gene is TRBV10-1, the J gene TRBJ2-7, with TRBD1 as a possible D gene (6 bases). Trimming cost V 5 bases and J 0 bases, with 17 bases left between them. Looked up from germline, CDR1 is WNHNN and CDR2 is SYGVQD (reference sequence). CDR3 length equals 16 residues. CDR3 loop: CASSNSRGRSSYEQYF. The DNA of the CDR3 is TGCGCCAGCAGTAACTCCAGGGGCAGGAGCTCCTACGAGCAGTACTTC.

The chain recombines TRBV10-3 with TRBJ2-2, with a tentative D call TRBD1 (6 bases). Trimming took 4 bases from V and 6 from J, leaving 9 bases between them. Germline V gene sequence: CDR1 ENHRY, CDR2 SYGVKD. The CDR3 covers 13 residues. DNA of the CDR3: TGTGCCATCAGTGCAGGGGCGGCCGGGGAGCTGTTTTTT. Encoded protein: CAISAGAAGELFF.

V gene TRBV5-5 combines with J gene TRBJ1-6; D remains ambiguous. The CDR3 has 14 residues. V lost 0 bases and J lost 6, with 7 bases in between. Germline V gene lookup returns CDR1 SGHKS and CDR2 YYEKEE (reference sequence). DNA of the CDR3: TGTGCCAGCAGCTTGGACCTACTTAATTCACCCCTCCACTTT. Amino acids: CASSLDLLNSPLHF.

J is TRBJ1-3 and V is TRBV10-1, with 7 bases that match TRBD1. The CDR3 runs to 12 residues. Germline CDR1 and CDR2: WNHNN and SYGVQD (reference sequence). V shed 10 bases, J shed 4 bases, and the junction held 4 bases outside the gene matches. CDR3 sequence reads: CATPGQGNTIYF. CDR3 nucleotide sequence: TGCGCCACCCCGGGACAGGGAAACACCATATATTTT.

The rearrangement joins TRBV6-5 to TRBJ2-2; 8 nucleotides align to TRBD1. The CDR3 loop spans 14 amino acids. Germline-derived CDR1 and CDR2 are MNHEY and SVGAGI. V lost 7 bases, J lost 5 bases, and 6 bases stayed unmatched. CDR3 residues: CASTLDRATGELFF. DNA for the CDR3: TGTGCCAGCACCCTGGACAGGGCGACCGGGGAGCTGTTTTTT.

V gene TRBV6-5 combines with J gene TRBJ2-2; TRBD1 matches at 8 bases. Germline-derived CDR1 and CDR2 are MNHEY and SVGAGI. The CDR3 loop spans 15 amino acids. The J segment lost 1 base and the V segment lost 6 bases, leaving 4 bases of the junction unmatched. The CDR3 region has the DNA TGTGCCAGCAGCCGGGACAGGAAGAACACCGGGGAGCTGTTTTTT. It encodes CASSRDRKNTGELFF.

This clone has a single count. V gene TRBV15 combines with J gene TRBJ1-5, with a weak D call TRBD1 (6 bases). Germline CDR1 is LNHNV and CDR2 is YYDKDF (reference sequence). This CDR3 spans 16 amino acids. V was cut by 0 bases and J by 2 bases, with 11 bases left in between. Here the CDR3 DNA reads TGTGCCACCAGCAGAGATAAAGCAGGGGGCAATCAGCCCCAGCATTTT. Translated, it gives CATSRDKAGGNQPQHF.

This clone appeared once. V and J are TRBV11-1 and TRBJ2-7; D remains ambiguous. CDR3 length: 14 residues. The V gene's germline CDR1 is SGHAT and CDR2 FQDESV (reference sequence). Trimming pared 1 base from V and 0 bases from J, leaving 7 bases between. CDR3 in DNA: TGTGCCAGCAGCTTAGGGCAGGTCTCCTACGAGCAGTACTTC. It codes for CASSLGQVSYEQYF. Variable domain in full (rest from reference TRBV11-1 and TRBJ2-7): EAEVAQSPRYKITEKSQAVAFWCDPISGHATLYWYRQILGQGPELLVQFQDESVVDDSQLPKDRFSAERLKGVDSTLKIQPAELGDSAMYLCASSLGQVSYEQYFGPGTRLTVT.

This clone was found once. The CDR3 region has the DNA TGTGCCAGCAGCGGAGGGATTTATTCTGGGGCCAACGTCCTGACTTTC. Protein sequence: CASSGGIYSGANVLTF. The genes are TRBV9 and TRBJ2-6; D is perhaps TRBD2 (5 bases). The CDR3 totals 16 residues. Germline V lookup: CDR1 SGDLS, CDR2 YYNGEE. Trimming left V 3 bases short and J 1 base short, with 11 bases between.

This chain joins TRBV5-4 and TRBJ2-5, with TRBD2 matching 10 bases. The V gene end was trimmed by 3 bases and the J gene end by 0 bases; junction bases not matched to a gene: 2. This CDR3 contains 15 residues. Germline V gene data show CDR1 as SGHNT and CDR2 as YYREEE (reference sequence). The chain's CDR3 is CASSSLAGNQETQYF. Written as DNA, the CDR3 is TGTGCCAGCAGCTCACTAGCGGGGAACCAAGAGACCCAGTACTTC.

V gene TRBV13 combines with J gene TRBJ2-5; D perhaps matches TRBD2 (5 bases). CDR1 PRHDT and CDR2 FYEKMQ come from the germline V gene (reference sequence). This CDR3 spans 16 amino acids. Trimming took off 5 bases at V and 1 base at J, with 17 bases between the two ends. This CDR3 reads CASSPLGRVFQETQYF. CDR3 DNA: TGTGCCAGCAGCCCCCTGGGGAGAGTGTTCCAAGAGACCCAGTACTTC.

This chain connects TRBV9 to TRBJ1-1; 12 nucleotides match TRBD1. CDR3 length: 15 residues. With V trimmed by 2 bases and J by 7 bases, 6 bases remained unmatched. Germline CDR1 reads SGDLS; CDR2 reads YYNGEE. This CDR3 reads CASSVRGTGGSEAFF. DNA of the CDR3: TGTGCCAGCAGCGTCCGCGGGACAGGGGGCAGTGAAGCTTTCTTT.

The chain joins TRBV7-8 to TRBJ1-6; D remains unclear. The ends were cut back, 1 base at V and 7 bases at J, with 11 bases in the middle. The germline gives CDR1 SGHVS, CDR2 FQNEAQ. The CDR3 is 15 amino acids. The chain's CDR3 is CASSLVWSQNSPLHF. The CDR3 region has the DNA TGTGCCAGCAGCTTAGTTTGGAGCCAGAATTCACCCCTCCACTTT.

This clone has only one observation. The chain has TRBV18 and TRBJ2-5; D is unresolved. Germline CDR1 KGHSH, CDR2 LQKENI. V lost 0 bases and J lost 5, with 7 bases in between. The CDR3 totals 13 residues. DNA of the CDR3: TGTGCCAGCTCACCACCGGGCTCCGAGACCCAGTACTTC. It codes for CASSPPGSETQYF.

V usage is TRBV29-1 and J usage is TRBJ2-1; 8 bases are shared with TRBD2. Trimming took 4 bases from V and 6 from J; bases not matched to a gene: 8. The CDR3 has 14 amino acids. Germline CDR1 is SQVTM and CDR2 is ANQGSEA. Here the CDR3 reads CSVVRAGVINEQFF. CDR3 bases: TGCAGCGTTGTGAGAGCGGGGGTCATCAATGAGCAGTTCTTC.

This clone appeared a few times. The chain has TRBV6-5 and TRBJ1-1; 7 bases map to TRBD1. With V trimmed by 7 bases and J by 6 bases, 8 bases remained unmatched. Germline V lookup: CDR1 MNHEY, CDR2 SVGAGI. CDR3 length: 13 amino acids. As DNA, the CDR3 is TGTGCCAGCACCAAGACAGGGAGAGCTGAAGCTTTCTTT. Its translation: CASTKTGRAEAFF.

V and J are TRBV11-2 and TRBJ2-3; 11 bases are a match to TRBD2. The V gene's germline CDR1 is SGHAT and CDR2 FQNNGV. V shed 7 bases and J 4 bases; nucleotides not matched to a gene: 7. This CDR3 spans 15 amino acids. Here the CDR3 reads CASNPLAGAADTQYF. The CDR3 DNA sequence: TGTGCCAGCAACCCACTAGCGGGGGCGGCAGATACGCAGTATTTT.

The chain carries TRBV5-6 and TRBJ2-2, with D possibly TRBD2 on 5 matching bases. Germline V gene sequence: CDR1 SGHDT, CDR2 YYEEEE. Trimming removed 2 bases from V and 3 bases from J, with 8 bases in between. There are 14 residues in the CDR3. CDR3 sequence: CASSLWEYTGELFF. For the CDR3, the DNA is TGTGCCAGCAGCTTATGGGAGTACACCGGGGAGCTGTTTTTT.

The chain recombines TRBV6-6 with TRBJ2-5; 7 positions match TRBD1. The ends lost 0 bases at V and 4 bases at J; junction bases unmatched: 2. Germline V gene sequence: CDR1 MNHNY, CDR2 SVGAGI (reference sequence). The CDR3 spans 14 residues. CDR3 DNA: TGTGCCAGCAGTTACTCGGCAGGGGGAGAGACCCAGTACTTC. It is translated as CASSYSAGGETQYF.

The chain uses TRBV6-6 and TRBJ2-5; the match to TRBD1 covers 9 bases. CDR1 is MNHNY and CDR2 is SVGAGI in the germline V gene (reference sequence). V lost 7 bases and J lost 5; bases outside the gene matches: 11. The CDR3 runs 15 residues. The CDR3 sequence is CASNPDRGPLETQYF. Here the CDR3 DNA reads TGTGCCAGCAACCCGGACAGGGGCCCCCTGGAGACCCAGTACTTC.